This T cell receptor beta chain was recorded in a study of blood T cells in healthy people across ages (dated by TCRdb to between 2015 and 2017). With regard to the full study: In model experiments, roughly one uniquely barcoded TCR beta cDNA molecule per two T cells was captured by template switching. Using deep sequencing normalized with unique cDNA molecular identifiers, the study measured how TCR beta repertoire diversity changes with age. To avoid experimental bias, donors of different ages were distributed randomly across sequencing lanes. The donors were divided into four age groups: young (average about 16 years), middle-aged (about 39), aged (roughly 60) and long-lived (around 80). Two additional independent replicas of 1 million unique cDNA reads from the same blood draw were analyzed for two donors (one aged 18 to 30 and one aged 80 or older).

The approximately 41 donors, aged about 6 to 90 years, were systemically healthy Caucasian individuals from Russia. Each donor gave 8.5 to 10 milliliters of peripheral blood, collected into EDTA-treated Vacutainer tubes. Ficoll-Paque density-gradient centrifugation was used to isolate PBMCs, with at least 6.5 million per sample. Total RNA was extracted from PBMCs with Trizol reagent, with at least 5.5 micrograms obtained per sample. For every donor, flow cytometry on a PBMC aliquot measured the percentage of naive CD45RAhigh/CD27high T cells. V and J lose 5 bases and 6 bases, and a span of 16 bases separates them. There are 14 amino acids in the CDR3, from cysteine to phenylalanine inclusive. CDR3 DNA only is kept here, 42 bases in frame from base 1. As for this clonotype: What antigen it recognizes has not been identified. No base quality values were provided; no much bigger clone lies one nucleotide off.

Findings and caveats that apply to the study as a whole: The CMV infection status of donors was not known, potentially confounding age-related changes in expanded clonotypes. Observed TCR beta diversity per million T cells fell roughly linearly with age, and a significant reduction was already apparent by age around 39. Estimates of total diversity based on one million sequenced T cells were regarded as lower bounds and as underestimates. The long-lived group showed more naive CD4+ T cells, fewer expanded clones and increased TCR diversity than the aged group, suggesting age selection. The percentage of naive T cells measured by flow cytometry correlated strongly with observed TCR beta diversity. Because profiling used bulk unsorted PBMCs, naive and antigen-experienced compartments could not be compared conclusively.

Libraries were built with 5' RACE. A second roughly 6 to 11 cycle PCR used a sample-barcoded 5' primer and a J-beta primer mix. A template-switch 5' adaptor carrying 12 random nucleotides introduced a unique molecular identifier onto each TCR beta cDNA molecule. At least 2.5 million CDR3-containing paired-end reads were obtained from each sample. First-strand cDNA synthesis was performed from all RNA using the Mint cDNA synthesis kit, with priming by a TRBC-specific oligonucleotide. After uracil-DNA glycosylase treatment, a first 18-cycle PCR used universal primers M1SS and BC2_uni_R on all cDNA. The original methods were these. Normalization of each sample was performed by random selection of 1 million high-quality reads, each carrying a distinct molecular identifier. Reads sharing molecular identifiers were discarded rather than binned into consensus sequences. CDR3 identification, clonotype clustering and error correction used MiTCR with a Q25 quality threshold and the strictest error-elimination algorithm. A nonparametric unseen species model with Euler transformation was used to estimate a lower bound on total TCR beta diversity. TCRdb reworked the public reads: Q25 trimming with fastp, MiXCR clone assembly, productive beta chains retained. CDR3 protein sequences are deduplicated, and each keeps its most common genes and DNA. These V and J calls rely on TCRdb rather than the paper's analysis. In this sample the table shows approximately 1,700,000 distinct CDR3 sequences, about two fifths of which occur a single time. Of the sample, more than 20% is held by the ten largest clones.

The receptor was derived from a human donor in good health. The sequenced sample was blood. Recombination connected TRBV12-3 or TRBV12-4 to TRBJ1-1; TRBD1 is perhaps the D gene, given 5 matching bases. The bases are TGTGCCAGCAGTCCTCCTTGGGGGATGGCTGAAGCTTTCTTT. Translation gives CASSPPWGMAEAFF.